The 23 T cell receptor beta chains in this list originate from one sample, sequenced in a study of OX40 agonist ivuxolimab in advanced cancers. Libraries were prepared by immunoSEQ multiplex PCR; TCRdb keeps only in-frame clonotypes and omits some of them. The sample lists roughly 48,000 clones; 83% were seen once. The starting material was CD4+ or CD8+ T cells sorted from blood, obtained in a trial of the OX40 agonist ivuxolimab. The receptors here all came from an adult with an advanced solid tumor such as melanoma, head and neck, liver or kidney cancer.

The chain combines TRBV19 with TRBJ1-6; TRBD1 is a possible D gene (5 bases). The CDR3 contains 14 residues. Per the germline V gene, CDR1 is LNHDA and CDR2 is SQIVND (reference sequence). The ends were cut back, 6 bases at V and 7 bases at J, with 13 bases in the middle. The CDR3 is CASRQGHQNSPLHF. CDR3 nucleotide sequence: TGTGCCAGTAGACAAGGACACCAGAATTCACCCCTCCACTTT.

This chain joins TRBV19 and TRBJ2-5, with D tentatively TRBD2 (5 bases). Deletions cut 8 bases from V and 1 base from J, with 17 bases between. This CDR3 has 15 residues. CDR1 is LNHDA and CDR2 is SQIVND in the germline V gene (reference sequence). CDR3 residues: CASSGFAAVQETQYF. The CDR3 coding sequence is TGTGCCAGTTCCGGGTTTGCAGCGGTCCAAGAGACCCAGTACTTC.

The chain combines TRBV30 with TRBJ1-4; a possible D gene is TRBD1 (5 bases). V was clipped by 0 bases and J by 6 bases, with 14 bases between them. The CDR3 covers 15 residues. Germline V lookup: CDR1 GTSNPN, CDR2 SVGIG (reference sequence). The CDR3 loop is CAWSVTGGVDEKLFF. CDR3 nucleotide sequence: TGTGCCTGGAGTGTTACGGGAGGGGTTGATGAAAAACTGTTTTTT.

The rearrangement links TRBV28 to TRBJ1-5, with D possibly matching TRBD1 (5 bases). This CDR3 comprises 16 residues. V dropped 1 base and J dropped 0 bases, with 10 bases sitting between them. Germline V gene lookup returns CDR1 MDHEN and CDR2 SYDVKM. This CDR3 is CASSLLGGSSNQPQHF. In DNA, the CDR3 is TGTGCCAGCAGTTTATTGGGGGGGAGTAGCAATCAGCCCCAGCATTTT.

The chain uses TRBV5-4 and TRBJ2-7; the match to TRBD2 covers 12 bases. The CDR3 extends over 16 amino acids. V shed 4 bases and J 7 bases; nucleotides not matched to a gene: 12. The germline gives CDR1 SGHNT, CDR2 YYREEE (reference sequence). This CDR3 reads CASSSRTSGALGEQYF. In nucleotides, the CDR3 is TGTGCCAGCAGCAGCAGGACTAGCGGGGCTCTGGGAGAGCAGTACTTC. Using reference TRBV5-4 and TRBJ2-7 for the parts outside the CDR3, the full variable domain is ETGVTQSPTHLIKTRGQQVTLRCSSQSGHNTVSWYQQALGQGPQFIFQYYREEENGRGNFPPRFSGLQFPNYSSELNVNALELDDSALYLCASSSRTSGALGEQYFGPGTRLTVT.

The chain joins TRBV6-5 to TRBJ2-5; no clear D gene. V lost 7 bases, J lost 1 base, and 10 bases lay in between. This CDR3 has 13 amino acids. Germline CDR1 is MNHEY and CDR2 is SVGAGI. The CDR3 loop reads CASTRAGQETQYF. The CDR3 DNA reads as TGTGCCAGCACTAGGGCAGGCCAAGAGACCCAGTACTTC.

The genes are TRBV19 and TRBJ1-6, with D unclear. This CDR3 region has 12 residues. Germline V gene sequence: CDR1 LNHDA, CDR2 SQIVND (reference sequence). Trimming pared 1 base from V and 7 bases from J, leaving 2 bases between. The CDR3 DNA sequence: TGTGCCAGTAGTATAGGGAATTCACCCCTCCACTTT. Translated, it gives CASSIGNSPLHF.

The J gene is TRBJ1-1, the V gene TRBV7-9; D gene uncertain. The CDR3 consists of 13 residues. Trimming pared 2 bases from V and 2 bases from J, leaving 6 bases between. CDR1 and CDR2 from the germline V gene are SEHNR and FQNEAQ (reference sequence). The CDR3 region has the DNA TGTGCCAGCAGCTTAACTGTTAACACTGAAGCTTTCTTT. Its protein product is CASSLTVNTEAFF. Looking up the rest from reference TRBV7-9 and TRBJ1-1 gives the full variable domain: DTGVSQNPRHKITKRGQNVTFRCDPISEHNRLYWYRQTLGQGPEFLTYFQNEAQLEKSRLLSDRFSAERPKGSFSTLEIQRTEQGDSAMYLCASSLTVNTEAFFGQGTRLTVV.

V and J are TRBV29-1 and TRBJ2-3, with 8 bases that match TRBD1. Germline V lookup: CDR1 SQVTM, CDR2 ANQGSEA. The CDR3 consists of 12 residues. J lost 4 bases, V lost 3 bases, and 0 bases had no gene match. CDR3 protein: CSVDRGPDTQYF. In nucleotides, the CDR3 is TGCAGCGTTGACAGGGGGCCAGATACGCAGTATTTT.

This clone has a handful of counts. The chain carries TRBV30 and TRBJ1-1, with D maybe TRBD1 (6 bases). Germline V gives CDR1 GTSNPN, CDR2 SVGIG (reference sequence). The V end lost 1 base, the J end lost 6 bases, and 15 bases lay between the germline ends. This CDR3 spans 14 amino acids. CDR3 nucleotides: TGTGCCTGGAGTGGACAGGCCGCTTGGTCTGAAGCTTTCTTT. It yields the protein CAWSGQAAWSEAFF.

V is TRBV7-3 and J is TRBJ2-3; 7 bases are a match to TRBD1. The CDR3 totals 15 residues. CDR1 and CDR2 (germline): SGHTA, FQGTGA. V lost 8 bases, J lost 3 bases, and 11 bases stayed unmatched. In DNA form, the CDR3 reads TGTGCCAGCTCCCAGGGGGTCAAAGGGACAGATACGCAGTATTTT. Its translation: CASSQGVKGTDTQYF.

The gene calls are TRBV7-3 and TRBJ2-6; TRBD2 aligns across 7 bases. Germline CDR1 is SGHTA and CDR2 is FQGTGA. The junction had 5 bases not matched to a gene; V was cut back by 4 bases and J by 2 bases. The CDR3 totals 16 residues. DNA of the CDR3: TGTGCCAGCAGCTCTGGTCTAGCGGCTGGGGCCAACGTCCTGACTTTC. Residues: CASSSGLAAGANVLTF.

The V and J genes are TRBV12-5 and TRBJ2-7, with a possible D match to TRBD2 (7 bases). Trimming took off 2 bases at V and 4 bases at J, with 18 bases between the two ends. Germline CDR1 LGHNT, CDR2 FRNRAP. CDR3 size: 16 residues. CDR3 protein: CASGLLGGPREYEQYF. In nucleotides, the CDR3 is TGTGCTAGTGGTTTGTTGGGGGGGCCTCGTGAATACGAGCAGTACTTC.

V is TRBV7-2 and J is TRBJ1-2; 7 bases line up with TRBD1. The CDR3 extends over 12 amino acids. Germline V lookup: CDR1 SGHTA, CDR2 FQGNSA. J gave up 8 bases and V 3 bases, and 3 bases lay outside the gene matches. The CDR3 DNA follows: TGTGCCAGCAGCTTTACAGGGGACGGCTACACCTTC. As protein: CASSFTGDGYTF.

The chain combines TRBV30 with TRBJ2-1; 7 bases line up with TRBD2. Germline V gives CDR1 GTSNPN, CDR2 SVGIG (reference sequence). CDR3 length: 13 residues. The junction had 7 bases not matched to a gene; V was cut back by 7 bases and J by 4 bases. CDR3 sequence (DNA): TGTGCCTCACGGGACTACACTTACAATGAGCAGTTCTTC. Encoded protein: CASRDYTYNEQFF.

J is TRBJ1-1 and V is TRBV29-1; 10 bases are a match to TRBD1. V lost 6 bases, J lost 2 bases, and 9 bases stayed unmatched. Germline V gene lookup returns CDR1 SQVTM and CDR2 ANQGSEA. The CDR3 consists of 15 residues. The CDR3 spells CSVKDRGGRNTEAFF. CDR3 in DNA: TGCAGCGTCAAGGACAGGGGGGGAAGAAACACTGAAGCTTTCTTT. Based on the CDR3 plus reference TRBV29-1 and TRBJ1-1, the full variable domain is SAVISQKPSRDICQRGTSLTIQCQVDSQVTMMFWYRQQPGQSLTLIATANQGSEATYESGFVIDKFPISRPNLTFSTLTVSNMSPEDSSIYLCSVKDRGGRNTEAFFGQGTRLTVV.

The CDR3 spells CASSGAGNSPLHF. The DNA of the CDR3 is TGTGCCAGCAGCGGAGCAGGAAATTCACCCCTCCACTTT. This chain links TRBV7-8 with TRBJ1-6, with unresolved D. The V and J ends lost 5 bases and 7 bases respectively, with 9 bases between them. CDR3 length: 13 residues. Germline values: CDR1 SGHVS, CDR2 FQNEAQ.

The chain uses TRBV2 and TRBJ2-3, with TRBD2 matching 8 bases. This CDR3 is built from 12 residues. The germline gives CDR1 SNHLY, CDR2 FYNNEI. Losses at the gene ends were 8 bases for V and 3 bases for J; bases not matched to a gene: 1. CDR3 DNA sequence: TGTGCCAGCGCTAGCGGGACAGATACGCAGTATTTT. Translation gives CASASGTDTQYF.

J is TRBJ2-6 and V is TRBV6-1, with D perhaps matching TRBD1 (5 bases). V shed 7 bases and J shed 4 bases, with 11 bases lying between them. Germline values: CDR1 MNHNS, CDR2 SASEGT. The CDR3 totals 14 residues. In DNA form, the CDR3 reads TGTGCCAGCACGCAGGGTGCCGGGGCCAACGTCCTGACTTTC. This encodes CASTQGAGANVLTF.

This chain uses TRBV5-4 with TRBJ2-5, with TRBD2 matching 11 bases. In germline, CDR1 is SGHNT, CDR2 YYREEE (reference sequence). The CDR3 length is 15 residues. V was clipped by 4 bases and J by 4 bases; unmatched bases: 6. CDR3 coding DNA: TGTGCCAGCAGCCATAGCGGGGGGGCCGGAGAGACCCAGTACTTC. It codes for CASSHSGGAGETQYF.

The chain recombines TRBV7-2 with TRBJ2-3; 10 nucleotides align to TRBD1. CDR1 is SGHTA, CDR2 FQGNSA, per germline. CDR3 length equals 15 residues. V lost 1 base to trimming and J lost 4 bases; unmatched junction nucleotides: 2. The CDR3 is CASSLGGTGADTQYF. For the CDR3, the DNA is TGTGCCAGCAGCTTAGGAGGGACAGGGGCAGATACGCAGTATTTT.

The V call is TRBV29-1, the J call TRBJ1-4; D might be TRBD1 (5 bases). V was cut by 6 bases and J by 0 bases, with 14 bases left in between. The CDR3 contains 15 residues. CDR1 and CDR2 from the germline V gene are SQVTM and ANQGSEA. Here the CDR3 reads CSVAGTAATNEKLFF. CDR3 nucleotide sequence: TGCAGCGTGGCTGGGACGGCTGCAACTAATGAAAAACTGTTTTTT.

The CDR3 here is CASSSRQGTYGYTF. The CDR3 DNA sequence: TGTGCCAGCAGCTCCCGACAGGGAACCTATGGCTACACCTTC. This chain uses TRBV5-4 with TRBJ1-2; 7 nucleotides agree with TRBD1. The CDR3 is 14 amino acids. CDR1 SGHNT and CDR2 YYREEE come from the germline V gene (reference sequence). The V and J ends lost 3 bases and 4 bases, in that order; junction bases with no gene match: 6.